This entry lists 8 T cell receptor beta chains sequenced from one sample in a study of lymphopenia after photon versus proton radiotherapy. The assay was immunoSEQ multiplex PCR, and TCRdb's table has in-frame clones only and misses some. This table holds 65,000 to 85,000 clones, 80% to 95% found once. The sample consisted of peripheral blood, taken from a patient treated with photon-based radiotherapy. Source of these receptors: a woman in her thirties or forties with cholangiocarcinoma.

This chain connects TRBV6-6 to TRBJ1-5; 9 bases agree with TRBD1. The CDR3 consists of 14 residues. Germline CDR1 is MNHNY and CDR2 is SVGAGI (reference sequence). V trimming: 5 bases; J trimming: 7 bases; junction bases outside the gene matches: 6. The CDR3 region has the DNA TGTGCCAGCAGTGACAGGGGGGAAGGACAGCCCCAGCATTTT. This gives the protein CASSDRGEGQPQHF.

The chain employs TRBV5-1 and TRBJ2-1, with 16 positions matching TRBD2. The CDR3 loop spans 18 amino acids. Trimming cost V 4 bases and J 5 bases; bases outside gene matches: 9. Germline loops: CDR1 SGHRS, CDR2 YFSETQ. The CDR3 bases are TGCGCCAGCAGCCCCCAGGGACTAGCGGGAGGGCCAAACAATGAGCAGTTCTTC. This encodes CASSPQGLAGGPNNEQFF.

This rearrangement joins TRBV7-9 to TRBJ2-4, with D possibly being TRBD2 (5 bases). Trimming shortened V by 5 bases and J by 9 bases, and 17 bases separated the two germline ends. CDR1 and CDR2 (germline): SEHNR, FQNEAQ (reference sequence). The CDR3 loop spans 14 amino acids. The CDR3 loop is CASSPGPGEGIQYF. The CDR3 nucleotides read TGTGCCAGCAGCCCAGGCCCGGGCGAGGGCATTCAGTACTTC.

The chain joins TRBV7-3 to TRBJ1-2; tentatively, D is TRBD1 (5 bases). V lost 5 bases to trimming and J lost 7 bases, with 17 bases between them. Germline V gene data show CDR1 as SGHTA and CDR2 as FQGTGA. CDR3 length equals 14 residues. The CDR3 bases are TGTGCCAGCAGCCCCCTTCCCGGGGGTGCTGGCTACACCTTC. This encodes CASSPLPGGAGYTF.

The chain combines TRBV7-9 with TRBJ2-5; D might be TRBD2 (5 bases). The CDR3 totals 16 residues. Germline CDR1 and CDR2: SEHNR and FQNEAQ (reference sequence). V lost 1 base and J 1 base, leaving 13 bases between the germline ends. CDR3 sequence reads: CASSLVAIRVQETQYF. CDR3 nucleotide sequence: TGTGCCAGCAGCTTAGTAGCGATTAGGGTCCAAGAGACCCAGTACTTC.

This sequence joins TRBV7-2 and TRBJ2-7, with D hard to call. The length of the CDR3 is 12 residues. V lost 5 bases to trimming and J lost 2 bases, with 7 bases between them. Germline V gene sequence: CDR1 SGHTA, CDR2 FQGNSA. CDR3 protein: CASSLLPYEQYF. The DNA for the CDR3 is TGTGCCAGCAGCCTACTCCCCTACGAGCAGTACTTC.

The rearrangement uses TRBV2 and TRBJ1-1; D possibly corresponds to TRBD1 (5 bases). The CDR3 is 12 amino acids. The V end lost 8 bases, the J end lost 5 bases, and 12 bases lay between the germline ends. Germline-derived CDR1 and CDR2 are SNHLY and FYNNEI. CDR3 protein: CASGEGRTEAFF. CDR3 in DNA: TGTGCCAGCGGCGAGGGGCGAACTGAAGCTTTCTTT.

This sequence joins TRBV6-5 and TRBJ1-1; 7 nucleotides match TRBD1. With 6 bases clipped from V and 3 bases from J, the junction kept 10 bases outside the gene matches. CDR1 is MNHEY and CDR2 is SVGAGI in the germline V gene. This CDR3 region has 15 residues. The CDR3 protein is CASSKNRGRDTEAFF. As DNA, the CDR3 is TGTGCCAGCAGCAAAAACAGGGGTAGAGACACTGAAGCTTTCTTT.